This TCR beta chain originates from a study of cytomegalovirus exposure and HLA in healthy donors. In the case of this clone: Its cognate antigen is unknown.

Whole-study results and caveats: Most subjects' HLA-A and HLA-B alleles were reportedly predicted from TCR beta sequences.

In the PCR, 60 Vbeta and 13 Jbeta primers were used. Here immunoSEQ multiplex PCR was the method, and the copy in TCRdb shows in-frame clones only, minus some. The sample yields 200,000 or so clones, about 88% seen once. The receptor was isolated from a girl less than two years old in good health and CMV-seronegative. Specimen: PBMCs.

The DNA of the CDR3 is TGCGCCAGCAGCCAATATCCTAGCGGGAGAGGGTACGAGCAGTACTTC. Protein: CASSQYPSGRGYEQYF. This chain joins TRBV4-1 and TRBJ2-7; 10 bases match TRBD2. The CDR3 loop spans 16 amino acids. The V gene end was trimmed by 2 bases and the J gene end by 4 bases; junction bases not matched to a gene: 8. Germline CDR1 is MGHRA and CDR2 is YSYEKL.